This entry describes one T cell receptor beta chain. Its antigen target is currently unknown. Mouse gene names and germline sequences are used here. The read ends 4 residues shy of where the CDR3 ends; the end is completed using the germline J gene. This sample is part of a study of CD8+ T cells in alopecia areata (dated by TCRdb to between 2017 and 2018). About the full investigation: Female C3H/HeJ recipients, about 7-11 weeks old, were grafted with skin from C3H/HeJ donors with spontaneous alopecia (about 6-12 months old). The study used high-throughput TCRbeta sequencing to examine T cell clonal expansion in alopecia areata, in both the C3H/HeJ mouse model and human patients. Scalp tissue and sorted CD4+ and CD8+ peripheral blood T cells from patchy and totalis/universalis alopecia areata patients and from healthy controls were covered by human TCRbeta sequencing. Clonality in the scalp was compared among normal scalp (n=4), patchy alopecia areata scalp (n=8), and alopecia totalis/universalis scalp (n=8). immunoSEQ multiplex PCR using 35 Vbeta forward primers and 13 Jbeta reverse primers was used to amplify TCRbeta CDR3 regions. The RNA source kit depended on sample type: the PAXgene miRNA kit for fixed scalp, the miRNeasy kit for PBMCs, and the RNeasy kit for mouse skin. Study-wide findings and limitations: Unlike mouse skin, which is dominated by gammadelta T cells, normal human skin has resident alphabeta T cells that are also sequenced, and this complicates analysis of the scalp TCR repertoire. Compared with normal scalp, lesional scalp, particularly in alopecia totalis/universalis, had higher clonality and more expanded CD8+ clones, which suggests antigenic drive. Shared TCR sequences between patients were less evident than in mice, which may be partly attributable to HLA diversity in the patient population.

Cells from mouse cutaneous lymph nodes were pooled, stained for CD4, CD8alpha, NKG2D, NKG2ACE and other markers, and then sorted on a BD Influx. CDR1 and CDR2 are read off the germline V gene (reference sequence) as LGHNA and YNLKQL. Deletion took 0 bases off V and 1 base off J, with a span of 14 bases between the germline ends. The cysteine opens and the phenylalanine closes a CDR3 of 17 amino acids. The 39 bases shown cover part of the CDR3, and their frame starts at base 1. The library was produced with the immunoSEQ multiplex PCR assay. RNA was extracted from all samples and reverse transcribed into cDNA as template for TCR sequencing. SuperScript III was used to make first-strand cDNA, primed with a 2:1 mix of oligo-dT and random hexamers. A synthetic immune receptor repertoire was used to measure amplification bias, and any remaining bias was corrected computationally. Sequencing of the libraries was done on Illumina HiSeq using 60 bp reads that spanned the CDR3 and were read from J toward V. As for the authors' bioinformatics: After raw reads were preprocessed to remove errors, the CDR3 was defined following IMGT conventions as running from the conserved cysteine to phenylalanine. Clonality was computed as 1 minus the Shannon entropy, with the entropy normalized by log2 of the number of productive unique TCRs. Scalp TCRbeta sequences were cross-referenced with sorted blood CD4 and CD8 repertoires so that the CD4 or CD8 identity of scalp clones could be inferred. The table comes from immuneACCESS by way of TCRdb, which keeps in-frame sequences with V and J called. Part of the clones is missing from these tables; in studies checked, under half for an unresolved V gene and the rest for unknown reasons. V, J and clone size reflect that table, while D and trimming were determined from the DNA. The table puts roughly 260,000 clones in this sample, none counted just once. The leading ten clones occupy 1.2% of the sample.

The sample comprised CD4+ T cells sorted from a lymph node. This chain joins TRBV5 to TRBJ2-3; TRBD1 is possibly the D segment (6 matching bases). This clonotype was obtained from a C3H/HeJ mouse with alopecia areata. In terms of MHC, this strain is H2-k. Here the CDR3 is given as CASSQERGKTGAETLYF. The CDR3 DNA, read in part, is TGTGCCAGCAGCCAAGAAAGGGGGAAGACGGGTGCAGAA.